These 25 T cell receptor beta chains originate from one sample sequenced in a study of metastatic and nonmetastatic thyroid tumors. No patient received treatment before thyroid surgery. TCRdb reanalyzed the PCR reads with MiXCR. The sample consists of roughly 15,000 clones, roughly 25% of them appearing once. The sample taken for sequencing was blood. All receptors derive from a male donor with papillary thyroid cancer or a benign thyroid nodule (not recorded which). Some clones in this sample may be carry-over from other donors' samples.

V is TRBV6-1 and J is TRBJ2-7; D call uncertain. CDR1 and CDR2 (germline): MNHNS, SASEGT. The CDR3 has 13 amino acids. Trimming cost V 6 bases and J 6 bases, with 15 bases left between them. The CDR3 DNA follows: TGTGCCAGCAGCCCTCCGGCCCGGGCCGAGCAGTACTTC. It codes for CASSPPARAEQYF.

The chain employs TRBV5-1 and TRBJ2-7; 10 bases agree with TRBD1. The CDR3 totals 15 residues. Germline CDR1 SGHRS, CDR2 YFSETQ. With V trimmed by 3 bases and J by 0 bases, 3 bases remained unmatched. The CDR3 protein is CASSWTGGPSYEQYF. The CDR3 DNA reads TGCGCCAGCAGCTGGACAGGGGGGCCCTCCTACGAGCAGTACTTC.

This clone was detected once. This chain joins TRBV14 and TRBJ1-2; D call uncertain. V shed 2 bases and J shed 0 bases, with 16 bases lying between them. Per germline, CDR1 SGHDN and CDR2 FVKESK. The length of the CDR3 is 17 residues. CDR3 sequence: CASSQYAYEATNYGYTF. The DNA of the CDR3 is TGTGCCAGCAGCCAATACGCCTACGAGGCAACTAACTATGGCTACACCTTC. Full variable domain (outside the CDR3, taken from reference TRBV14 and TRBJ1-2): EAGVTQFPSHSVIEKGQTVTLRCDPISGHDNLYWYRRVMGKEIKFLLHFVKESKQDESGMPNNRFLAERTGGTYSTLKVQPAELEDSGVYFCASSQYAYEATNYGYTFGSGTRLTVV.

This chain joins TRBV6-1 and TRBJ2-3; a possible D gene is TRBD1 (5 bases). V dropped 8 bases and J dropped 0 bases, with 12 bases sitting between them. The length of the CDR3 is 14 residues. In germline, CDR1 is MNHNS, CDR2 SASEGT. This CDR3 reads CASESDKSTDTQYF. The DNA of the CDR3 is TGTGCCAGCGAGTCGGACAAGAGCACAGATACGCAGTATTTT.

This clone was recorded only once. The J gene is TRBJ2-1, the V gene TRBV4-2; D remains unclear. The V gene's germline CDR1 is LGHNA and CDR2 YNFKEQ. The length of the CDR3 is 11 residues. Between the trimmed V and J ends, which lost 1 base and 9 bases, there was a span of 4 bases. CDR3 bases: TGTGCCAGCAGCCAAGGGACTGAGCAGTTCTTC. Translating it yields CASSQGTEQFF.

This clone was detected many times. The gene calls are TRBV29-1 and TRBJ2-5, with D hard to call. Trimming took off 3 bases at V and 3 bases at J, with 11 bases between the two ends. Germline lookup yields CDR1 SQVTM and CDR2 ANQGSEA. The length of the CDR3 is 13 residues. Here the CDR3 reads CSVEGRSKETQYF. The CDR3 DNA reads as TGCAGCGTTGAGGGAAGGTCTAAAGAGACCCAGTACTTC.

There are many counts of this clone. V and J are TRBV11-3 and TRBJ2-2; D call uncertain. Between the trimmed V and J ends, which lost 5 bases and 6 bases, there was a span of 13 bases. The CDR3 covers 14 residues. Germline CDR1 and CDR2: SGHNT and YENEEA. CDR3 in DNA: TGTGCCAGCAGCCTTCGAATACAACCCGGGGAGCTGTTTTTT. Its protein product is CASSLRIQPGELFF.

In this sample, this clone is medium-sized (0.01 to 0.1%). The V gene is TRBV6-4, the J gene TRBJ2-6; unclear D gene. The CDR3 sequence is 14 residues long. Germline V gene sequence: CDR1 MRHNA, CDR2 SNTAGT. Trimming took off 3 bases at V and 1 base at J, with 4 bases between the two ends. CDR3 residues: CASSEFSGANVLTF. For the CDR3, the DNA is TGTGCCAGCAGTGAGTTTTCTGGGGCCAACGTCCTGACTTTC.

This clone showed up many times. In the same sample, other DNA sequences code for this CDR3. V usage is TRBV20-1 and J usage is TRBJ2-5, with D possibly called TRBD1 or TRBD2 (5 bases each). Trimming took off 3 bases at V and 2 bases at J, with 13 bases between the two ends. The CDR3 loop spans 14 amino acids. The germline gives CDR1 DFQATT, CDR2 SNEGSKA (reference sequence). The CDR3 protein is CSAREDTSQETQYF. As DNA, the CDR3 is TGCAGTGCTAGGGAGGACACTTCTCAAGAGACCCAGTACTTC.

This clone appeared many times. V and J are TRBV9 and TRBJ1-1; perhaps TRBD1 as D (6 bases). V shed 4 bases and J shed 1 base, with 14 bases lying between them. The CDR3 totals 15 residues. Germline values: CDR1 SGDLS, CDR2 YYNGEE. DNA of the CDR3: TGTGCCAGCAGCCCCCACGGGGACACGAACACTGAAGCTTTCTTT. Protein: CASSPHGDTNTEAFF. The whole variable domain, remainder taken from reference TRBV9 and TRBJ1-1, is DSGVTQTPKHLITATGQRVTLRCSPRSGDLSVYWYQQSLDQGLQFLIQYYNGEERAKGNILERFSAQQFPDLHSELNLSSLELGDSALYFCASSPHGDTNTEAFFGQGTRLTVV.

The chain couples TRBV4-1 to TRBJ2-7, with a possible D match to TRBD2 (6 bases). Germline V gene lookup returns CDR1 MGHRA and CDR2 YSYEKL. V dropped 3 bases and J dropped 0 bases, with 21 bases sitting between them. The CDR3 loop spans 18 amino acids. The CDR3 DNA is TGCGCCAGCAGCCAGAGTTCAATCTGGACTATCAGCTCCTACGAGCAGTACTTC. Translated: CASSQSSIWTISSYEQYF.

The rearrangement uses TRBV7-6 and TRBJ1-3, with unresolved D. Trimming pared 5 bases from V and 2 bases from J, leaving 13 bases between. The CDR3 length is 15 residues. Germline V gene lookup returns CDR1 SGHVS and CDR2 FNYEAQ. CDR3 in DNA: TGTGCCAGCAGCCTTTTCGGAGGGACTGGAAACACCATATATTTT. Protein product: CASSLFGGTGNTIYF.

This clone occurred a few times. This chain uses TRBV6-1 with TRBJ2-6; the D is unclear. Trimming shortened V by 7 bases and J by 0 bases, and 13 bases separated the two germline ends. CDR1 is MNHNS, CDR2 SASEGT, per germline. CDR3 length: 16 amino acids. The CDR3 reads CASKYSQGSGANVLTF. CDR3 nucleotides: TGTGCCAGCAAGTACAGTCAAGGCTCTGGGGCCAACGTCCTGACTTTC.

This clone was seen repeatedly, ten times or more. The gene calls are TRBV7-6 and TRBJ2-7; D uncertain. The CDR3 is 13 residues long. Germline CDR1 reads SGHVS; CDR2 reads FNYEAQ. Trimming removed 1 base at V and 6 bases at J, with 10 bases between. The CDR3: CASSLGHLGEQYF. CDR3 bases: TGTGCCAGCAGCTTAGGACATCTCGGCGAGCAGTACTTC.

In its sample, this clone was seen many times. The rearrangement uses TRBV9 and TRBJ2-7; 9 nucleotides match TRBD1. The CDR3 totals 14 residues. The V segment lost 4 bases and the J segment 6 bases; nucleotides outside the gene matches: 8. The germline V gene has CDR1 SGDLS and CDR2 YYNGEE. The CDR3 region is CASSPRDRESEQYF. DNA of the CDR3: TGTGCCAGCAGCCCCCGGGACAGGGAAAGCGAGCAGTACTTC.

This clone has just one count. The chain employs TRBV7-9 and TRBJ2-7, with a weak D call TRBD1 (5 bases). The CDR3 totals 15 residues. Germline lookup yields CDR1 SEHNR and CDR2 FQNEAQ (reference sequence). V lost 2 bases to trimming and J lost 3 bases, with 14 bases between them. The CDR3, as DNA: TGTGCCAGCAGCTTACCCAGGGAATTAATCTACGAGCAGTACTTC. This codes for CASSLPRELIYEQYF. The full variable domain, with the rest looked up from reference TRBV7-9 and TRBJ2-7, is DTGVSQNPRHKITKRGQNVTFRCDPISEHNRLYWYRQTLGQGPEFLTYFQNEAQLEKSRLLSDRFSAERPKGSFSTLEIQRTEQGDSAMYLCASSLPRELIYEQYFGPGTRLTVT.

This clone is medium-sized (0.01 to 0.1%) within its sample. The chain employs TRBV6-1 and TRBJ2-5, with TRBD2 matching over 11 bases. The CDR3 has 15 residues. In germline, CDR1 is MNHNS, CDR2 SASEGT. J was trimmed by 0 bases and V by 6 bases; bases with no gene match: 3. CDR3 nucleotide sequence: TGTGCCAGCAGGGGGACTAGCGGAAACCAAGAGACCCAGTACTTC. Translation gives CASRGTSGNQETQYF.

This chain uses TRBV18 with TRBJ1-4, with unresolved D. Germline V gene lookup returns CDR1 KGHSH and CDR2 LQKENI. The V end lost 2 bases, the J end lost 6 bases, and 7 bases lay between the germline ends. The CDR3 consists of 13 residues. As DNA, the CDR3 is TGTGCCAGCTCACCAAAGGAATATGAAAAACTGTTTTTT. Protein sequence: CASSPKEYEKLFF.

Here the CDR3 reads CASSQDLGGANIQYF. CDR3 DNA sequence: TGTGCCAGCAGCCAAGATTTAGGGGGCGCGAACATTCAGTACTTC. The V gene is TRBV3-1, the J gene TRBJ2-4, with 7 bases that match TRBD1. The germline V gene has CDR1 LGHDT and CDR2 YNNKEL (reference sequence). The CDR3 runs to 15 residues. The trim removed 0 bases at V and 7 bases at J, leaving 6 bases unmatched.

There are a few counts of this clone. V is TRBV30 and J is TRBJ1-1; no definite D call. CDR1 and CDR2 from the germline V gene are GTSNPN and SVGIG (reference sequence). The CDR3 is made up of 14 amino acids. V dropped 6 bases and J dropped 7 bases, with 21 bases sitting between them. This CDR3 reads CACKHHDNRYEAFF. The CDR3 nucleotides are TGTGCCTGTAAACACCACGACAACCGGTATGAAGCTTTCTTT.

The chain recombines TRBV20-1 with TRBJ2-2; a possible D gene is TRBD2 (6 bases). The CDR3 runs to 16 residues. Germline-derived CDR1 and CDR2 are DFQATT and SNEGSKA (reference sequence). Trimming took off 0 bases at V and 1 base at J, with 12 bases between the two ends. CDR3 sequence: CSARDPRRENTGELFF. The CDR3 coding sequence is TGCAGTGCTAGAGATCCGCGGCGGGAGAACACCGGGGAGCTGTTTTTT.

This clone showed up many times. In DNA form, the CDR3 reads TGCAGTGCTAGATCGGGGCGGGAGGTCCAGCATTTT. This sequence encodes CSARSGREVQHF. The gene calls are TRBV20-1 and TRBJ1-5; D perhaps matches TRBD1 (5 bases). CDR3 length: 12 amino acids. CDR1 DFQATT and CDR2 SNEGSKA come from the germline V gene (reference sequence). Trimming stripped 2 bases from V and 12 bases from J, with 14 bases between.

This clone is classed as medium-sized. The CDR3 nucleotides read TGCAGTGCGACCATAGGGCGGGGTACCTGGGATGAGCAGTTCTTC. This sequence encodes CSATIGRGTWDEQFF. The rearrangement links TRBV20-1 to TRBJ2-1; D is perhaps TRBD2 (6 bases). The V end lost 6 bases, the J end lost 8 bases, and 23 bases lay between the germline ends. CDR3 length: 15 residues. Germline V gene sequence: CDR1 DFQATT, CDR2 SNEGSKA (reference sequence).

This clone was counted at least ten times. The rearrangement uses TRBV7-3 and TRBJ2-7, with 12 nucleotides matching TRBD2. Germline CDR1 and CDR2: SGHTA and FQGTGA. This CDR3 region has 13 residues. With V trimmed by 5 bases and J by 6 bases, 2 bases remained unmatched. This chain's CDR3 is CASSATSGGEQYF. CDR3 nucleotides: TGTGCCAGCAGCGCGACTAGCGGGGGCGAGCAGTACTTC. Looking up the rest from reference TRBV7-3 and TRBJ2-7 gives the full variable domain: GAGVSQTPSNKVTEKGKYVELRCDPISGHTALYWYRQSLGQGPEFLIYFQGTGAADDSGLPNDRFFAVRPEGSVSTLKIQRTERGDSAVYLCASSATSGGEQYFGPGTRLTVT.

The table lists this clone with many counts. The CDR3 DNA reads as TGTGCCAGCTCACCCCGCCAGTCGCTTAATCAGCCCCAGCATTTT. Translated: CASSPRQSLNQPQHF. V usage is TRBV18 and J usage is TRBJ1-5; D unresolved. Germline V gene data show CDR1 as KGHSH and CDR2 as LQKENI. V was pared by 3 bases and J by 4 bases, with 13 bases between. The CDR3 extends over 15 amino acids.